Listed here are 30 T cell receptor beta chains from one sample, sequenced in a study of identical twins. In TCRdb, the 5' RACE reads were re-called with MiXCR into one record per CDR3 protein. Of fewer than 500,000 distinct CDR3 sequences listed, approximately 24% were seen once; the top ten hold roughly 3%. This sample was shared with a second study, whose subject was T cells expressing NK-cell markers.

The sample was CD4+ T cells sorted from blood. The receptors derive from a woman in her late teens or twenties in good health.

This clonotype has just a few counts. The CDR3 region is CASRKYEQYF. CDR3 sequence (DNA): TGTGCCAGCAGGAAATACGAGCAGTACTTC. The genes are TRBV9 and TRBJ2-7; D is unresolved. Trimming cost V 5 bases and J 4 bases, with 4 bases left between them. The CDR3 contains 10 residues. Looked up from germline, CDR1 is SGDLS and CDR2 is YYNGEE.

The rearrangement uses TRBV11-2 and TRBJ2-1; 8 nucleotides align to TRBD1. Per the germline V gene, CDR1 is SGHAT and CDR2 is FQNNGV. With V trimmed by 1 base and J by 8 bases, 7 bases remained unmatched. The CDR3 consists of 15 residues. The CDR3 DNA sequence: TGTGCCAGCAGCTTAGTTAGACAGGGGAGGCATGAGCAGTTCTTC. Translation gives CASSLVRQGRHEQFF.

This chain connects TRBV10-3 to TRBJ1-2; 8 bases line up with TRBD1. This CDR3 has 14 residues. V lost 6 bases to trimming and J lost 2 bases; unmatched junction nucleotides: 5. The V gene's germline CDR1 is ENHRY and CDR2 SYGVKD. The CDR3 DNA sequence: TGTGCCATCAGGACAGGGGAGGGGAACTATGGCTACACCTTC. It is translated as CAIRTGEGNYGYTF.

A few counts support this clonotype. The J gene is TRBJ2-3, the V gene TRBV7-8, with a weak D call TRBD2 (5 bases). V lost 3 bases and J lost 3, with 13 bases in between. This CDR3 has 15 residues. CDR1 and CDR2 from the germline V gene are SGHVS and FQNEAQ. The CDR3 coding sequence is TGTGCCAGCAGCTTTGTGAGGGTTGGTACAGATACGCAGTATTTT. Translated, it gives CASSFVRVGTDTQYF.

This clonotype was counted between two and nine times. The chain couples TRBV6-5 to TRBJ2-3; D remains unclear. The CDR3 is 15 residues long. V lost 5 bases, J lost 5 bases, and 17 bases lay in between. The V gene's germline CDR1 is MNHEY and CDR2 SVGAGI. CDR3 nucleotide sequence: TGTGCCAGCAGTAACCGGGCCAAAGGCCTAGATACGCAGTATTTT. Translation: CASSNRAKGLDTQYF.

The V and J genes are TRBV20-1 and TRBJ2-3; TRBD2 is a possible D gene (5 bases). The germline gives CDR1 DFQATT, CDR2 SNEGSKA (reference sequence). The V end lost 1 base, the J end lost 6 bases, and 11 bases lay between the germline ends. CDR3 length: 13 amino acids. The CDR3 loop reads CSARAGISDTQYF. The CDR3 bases are TGCAGTGCTAGAGCGGGGATTAGTGATACGCAGTATTTT.

The chain employs TRBV7-2 and TRBJ2-1, with TRBD2 identical over 14 bases. This CDR3 is built from 17 residues. Germline CDR1 is SGHTA and CDR2 is FQGNSA. V was clipped by 5 bases and J by 6 bases; unmatched bases: 9. The CDR3 here is CASSIRLAGGPLNEQFF. Written as DNA, the CDR3 is TGTGCCAGCAGCATAAGACTAGCGGGAGGGCCGCTCAATGAGCAGTTCTTC.

This clonotype was detected only a few times. The chain carries TRBV2 and TRBJ2-5; TRBD2 agrees at 7 bases. The CDR3 has 12 amino acids. The trim removed 8 bases at V and 5 bases at J, leaving 5 bases unmatched. Germline V CDR1 and CDR2: SNHLY, FYNNEI. The DNA for the CDR3 is TGTGCCAGCCGCGGTAGCGGGGAGACCCAGTACTTC. It is translated as CASRGSGETQYF.

The rearrangement links TRBV10-3 to TRBJ1-2; 9 positions agree with TRBD1. This CDR3 has 15 amino acids. Germline V gene lookup returns CDR1 ENHRY and CDR2 SYGVKD. Trimming took 9 bases from V and 2 from J; bases not matched to a gene: 10. Written as DNA, the CDR3 is TGTGCCATTGCCCGGACAGGGGTGGCGAACTATGGCTACACCTTC. Protein sequence: CAIARTGVANYGYTF.

The chain joins TRBV12-3 or TRBV12-4 to TRBJ2-2; D not certain. The length of the CDR3 is 14 residues. Trimming pared 3 bases from V and 3 bases from J, leaving 8 bases between. The CDR3 DNA follows: TGTGCCAGCAGTTTTCCGGGTCACACCGGGGAGCTGTTTTTT. It is translated as CASSFPGHTGELFF.

The CDR3 region is CASSFVGLGVSYNEQFF. The CDR3 DNA is TGTGCCAGCAGCTTCGTGGGACTAGGAGTCTCCTACAATGAGCAGTTCTTC. The chain carries TRBV7-2 and TRBJ2-1; 8 bases fit TRBD2. Germline CDR1 is SGHTA and CDR2 is FQGNSA. V lost 3 bases and J lost 0; bases outside the gene matches: 7. The CDR3 totals 17 residues. The full variable domain, in which reference TRBV7-2 and TRBJ2-1 provide the parts outside the CDR3, is GAGVSQSPSNKVTEKGKDVELRCDPISGHTALYWYRQSLGQGLEFLIYFQGNSAPDKSGLPSDRFSAERTGGSVSTLTIQRTQQEDSAVYLCASSFVGLGVSYNEQFFGPGTRLTVL.

The table lists this clonotype with a count of one. The V gene is TRBV20-1, the J gene TRBJ2-7; 7 bases are shared with TRBD2. The CDR3 extends over 14 amino acids. Germline lookup yields CDR1 DFQATT and CDR2 SNEGSKA (reference sequence). V lost 5 bases, J lost 3 bases, and 10 bases stayed unmatched. This CDR3 is CSAASGLKDYEQYF. The CDR3 DNA follows: TGCAGTGCTGCTAGCGGACTGAAAGACTACGAGCAGTACTTC.

The chain joins TRBV20-1 to TRBJ2-5; 11 bases are a match to TRBD2. V lost 2 bases and J lost 0; bases outside the gene matches: 5. Germline V CDR1 and CDR2: DFQATT, SNEGSKA (reference sequence). The CDR3 covers 16 residues. As DNA, the CDR3 is TGCAGTGCTAGACCTCCTAGCGGGGGGTACCAAGAGACCCAGTACTTC. Protein sequence: CSARPPSGGYQETQYF.

This clonotype was detected many times. The CDR3 loop reads CASRGPSTDTQYF. CDR3 bases: TGTGCTAGCCGTGGCCCTAGCACAGATACGCAGTATTTT. The V gene is TRBV12-5, the J gene TRBJ2-3; D gene uncertain. Trimming removed 9 bases at V and 0 bases at J, with 10 bases between. This CDR3 is built from 13 residues. Germline assignment: CDR1 LGHNT and CDR2 FRNRAP.

V and J are TRBV6-2 or TRBV6-3 and TRBJ2-1; D gene ambiguous. There are 14 residues in the CDR3. Germline CDR1 MNHEY, CDR2 SVGEGT. Trimming took 6 bases from V and 0 from J, leaving 9 bases between them. The CDR3 bases are TGTGCCAGCAGACCACTAAGCTCCTACAATGAGCAGTTCTTC. It specifies CASRPLSSYNEQFF.

This clonotype came up a few times. The chain combines TRBV5-1 with TRBJ1-1; perhaps TRBD1 as D (6 bases). This CDR3 is 16 amino acids long. Germline CDR1 and CDR2: SGHRS and YFSETQ. V was clipped by 3 bases and J by 1 base, with 16 bases between them. The CDR3 DNA is TGCGCCAGCAGCTCCCGGGGGGCCTTGAAGAACACTGAAGCTTTCTTT. This gives the protein CASSSRGALKNTEAFF.

This clonotype was counted a few times. The chain combines TRBV5-1 with TRBJ1-2, with TRBD1 matching 10 bases. The length of the CDR3 is 15 residues. Germline V gene data show CDR1 as SGHRS and CDR2 as YFSETQ. The ends lost 2 bases at V and 4 bases at J; junction bases unmatched: 5. CDR3 region: CASSFGTGVGYGYTF. The CDR3 nucleotides are TGCGCCAGCAGCTTTGGGACAGGGGTTGGCTATGGCTACACCTTC.

The rearrangement links TRBV2 to TRBJ1-2; D uncertain. Germline V CDR1 and CDR2: SNHLY, FYNNEI. V was clipped by 4 bases and J by 8 bases, with 11 bases between them. CDR3 length: 12 residues. The CDR3: CASSVRAEGYTF. CDR3 DNA sequence: TGTGCCAGCAGTGTTAGGGCAGAGGGCTACACCTTC.

This clonotype has just a few counts. The chain joins TRBV20-1 to TRBJ2-5; TRBD2 aligns across 10 bases. Losses at the gene ends were 5 bases for V and 0 bases for J; bases not matched to a gene: 9. This CDR3 contains 16 residues. Looked up from germline, CDR1 is DFQATT and CDR2 is SNEGSKA (reference sequence). The CDR3 nucleotides read TGCAGTGCTGGTAGCGGGGGGCGACTCTACCAAGAGACCCAGTACTTC. Its translation is CSAGSGGRLYQETQYF.

The chain links TRBV7-9 to TRBJ1-2; D may be TRBD1 (5 bases). Trimming left V 7 bases short and J 4 bases short, with 13 bases between. The CDR3 covers 13 residues. CDR1 is SEHNR, CDR2 FQNEAQ, per germline (reference sequence). For the CDR3, the DNA is TGTGCCAGCATCCTAGGGGACGGCTATGGCTACACCTTC. It codes for CASILGDGYGYTF.

In this sample, this clonotype turned up a few times. The V and J genes are TRBV20-1 and TRBJ2-3; TRBD2 matches at 10 bases. V lost 4 bases and J lost 5; bases outside the gene matches: 9. CDR3 size: 15 residues. Germline-derived CDR1 and CDR2 are DFQATT and SNEGSKA (reference sequence). In DNA, the CDR3 is TGCAGTGCTACCCTTCTAGCGGGAGATCGAGATACGCAGTATTTT. Amino acid sequence: CSATLLAGDRDTQYF.

The V and J genes are TRBV6-1 and TRBJ2-5; the match to TRBD2 covers 9 bases. The J segment lost 4 bases and the V segment lost 5 bases, leaving 5 bases of the junction unmatched. The CDR3 extends over 14 amino acids. Germline lookup yields CDR1 MNHNS and CDR2 SASEGT. The DNA of the CDR3 is TGTGCCAGCAGTCCCGGGACTAGCCTAGAGACCCAGTACTTC. Translated, it gives CASSPGTSLETQYF.

The chain employs TRBV9 and TRBJ2-7, with D possibly being TRBD2 (5 bases). Trimming pared 3 bases from V and 2 bases from J, leaving 12 bases between. Germline V gene lookup returns CDR1 SGDLS and CDR2 YYNGEE. This CDR3 is 14 amino acids long. The CDR3 DNA sequence: TGTGCCAGCAGCGCGGGATCCAACACCTACGAGCAGTACTTC. Protein: CASSAGSNTYEQYF. Combining the CDR3 with reference TRBV9 and TRBJ2-7 gives the whole variable domain DSGVTQTPKHLITATGQRVTLRCSPRSGDLSVYWYQQSLDQGLQFLIQYYNGEERAKGNILERFSAQQFPDLHSELNLSSLELGDSALYFCASSAGSNTYEQYFGPGTRLTVT.

The chain has TRBV20-1 and TRBJ1-1; no firm D call. The CDR3 covers 12 residues. V was pared by 6 bases and J by 5 bases, with 13 bases between. The V gene's germline CDR1 is DFQATT and CDR2 SNEGSKA (reference sequence). CDR3 sequence: CSARQPETEAFF. Written as DNA, the CDR3 is TGCAGTGCCCGCCAGCCGGAAACTGAAGCTTTCTTT.

This clonotype has only a few counts. The J gene is TRBJ2-7, the V gene TRBV10-3, with D tentatively TRBD2 (5 bases). The CDR3 sequence is 14 residues long. V lost 5 bases and J 5 bases, leaving 16 bases between the germline ends. The germline V gene has CDR1 ENHRY and CDR2 SYGVKD. As DNA, the CDR3 is TGTGCCATCAGTTTAACATCCGCCGGGAACGAGCAGTACTTC. It encodes CAISLTSAGNEQYF.

The V gene is TRBV6-5, the J gene TRBJ1-4; D possibly corresponds to TRBD1 (6 bases). The CDR3 totals 12 residues. Between the trimmed V and J ends, which lost 5 bases and 11 bases, there was a span of 12 bases. CDR1 is MNHEY, CDR2 SVGAGI, per germline. CDR3 bases: TGTGCCAGCAGTCCCTCTACAGGGAAACTGTTTTTT. It translates to CASSPSTGKLFF.

This clonotype showed up just a few times. The rearrangement uses TRBV7-9 and TRBJ1-1; maybe TRBD1 (6 bases). The CDR3 runs 11 residues. V gave up 10 bases and J gave up 12 bases, with 18 bases separating them. CDR1 SEHNR and CDR2 FQNEAQ come from the germline V gene (reference sequence). The CDR3 sequence is CANIWQGHSFF. CDR3 nucleotide sequence: TGTGCCAACATTTGGCAGGGGCACTCTTTCTTT.

Here the CDR3 DNA reads TGTGCCAGCAGCAGACCCCCCGGGACTAGCGGGGGTGAGCAGTTCTTC. Translation gives CASSRPPGTSGGEQFF. This chain connects TRBV11-2 to TRBJ2-1; the match to TRBD2 covers 14 bases. The V gene end was trimmed by 5 bases and the J gene end by 9 bases; junction bases not matched to a gene: 9. The germline CDR1 and CDR2 sequences are SGHAT and FQNNGV. This CDR3 contains 16 residues.

This clonotype has just a few counts. The chain carries TRBV7-8 and TRBJ2-3; 8 bases agree with TRBD1. Germline loops: CDR1 SGHVS, CDR2 FQNEAQ. Trimming at V came to 2 bases and at J to 3 bases, leaving 10 bases not matched to a gene. CDR3 length: 17 residues. The CDR3 bases are TGTGCCAGCAGCTTACACTTGCGGACAGGGCAGACAGATACGCAGTATTTT. Residues: CASSLHLRTGQTDTQYF.

This clonotype was detected only a few times. The CDR3 region is CASRRQSSGNTIYF. CDR3 bases: TGTGCCAGCAGACGACAGTCCTCTGGAAACACCATATATTTT. This chain connects TRBV12-3 or TRBV12-4 to TRBJ1-3; D might be TRBD1 (5 bases). The CDR3 is 14 residues long. Deletions cut 6 bases from V and 0 bases from J, with 9 bases between.